This T cell receptor beta chain was recorded in a study of T-cell memory formation after mild COVID-19. The germline V gene encodes CDR1 DFQATT and CDR2 SNEGSKA (reference sequence). This CDR3 has 12 residues. V was cut by 3 bases and J by 2 bases, with 5 bases left in between. TCRdb used MiXCR to reprocess the 5' RACE reads, holding one entry per CDR3 protein. The profile shows a few hundred thousand distinct CDR3 sequences, around 27% of them singletons. The genes are TRBV20-1 and TRBJ1-5, with no clear D. Sequenced input: PBMCs or a T cell subset sorted from them (not recorded which). This TCR was sampled from an adult woman who had mild COVID-19 (a few samples of this study predate the infection). Cell type and time point are not known. The CDR3 DNA reads TGCAGTGCTAGCCCAGGCAATCAGCCCCAGCATTTT. Amino acid sequence: CSASPGNQPQHF.